The sequence of this TCR beta chain was determined in a study of cytomegalovirus exposure and HLA in healthy donors. Study results and limitations: Both high specificity and high sensitivity reportedly marked the classifier's diagnosis of cytomegalovirus status.

Sequenced by immunoSEQ multiplex PCR; TCRdb stores in-frame clones only, minus some. The sample lists hundreds of thousands of clones, roughly 89% seen once, with 0.83% in the top ten. As regards this clone: Its specificity is unknown.

Sequencing was carried out using PBMCs. This TCR came from a woman aged 18 to 35 in good health and CMV-seronegative.

CDR3 sequence reads: CASSLGGLAGVNLGDEQFF. In DNA, the CDR3 is TGCGCCAGCAGCTTGGGAGGACTAGCGGGAGTGAACCTTGGGGATGAGCAGTTCTTC. The genes are TRBV5-1 and TRBJ2-1; 13 bases fit TRBD2. CDR3 length equals 19 residues. Germline V gives CDR1 SGHRS, CDR2 YFSETQ. V lost 0 bases, J lost 8 bases, and 14 bases stayed unmatched.